The clone carrying this T cell receptor beta chain appeared a few times. Its antigen remains unidentified. The data are from a study of cytomegalovirus exposure and HLA in healthy donors. Study-level results: A later analysis revealed that TCR association rates differed between HLA loci, peaking at DRB1 and bottoming out at HLA-C.

The primer mix had 60 Vbeta and 13 Jbeta primers. Clones were read by immunoSEQ multiplex PCR, and TCRdb kept only the in-frame ones, dropping some. Of some 180,000 clones in the sample, approximately 80% were seen once. The TCR originated in a girl under 18 in good health and CMV-seropositive. Material for sequencing was PBMCs.

For the CDR3, the DNA is TGTGCCAGCAGTCTGAGCGAGCAGGGAGGCTACACCTTC. It specifies CASSLSEQGGYTF. The chain recombines TRBV6-5 with TRBJ1-2; the D gene is possibly TRBD1 (5 bases). V shed 5 bases and J shed 8 bases, with 15 bases lying between them. Germline V CDR1 and CDR2: MNHEY, SVGAGI. This CDR3 is built from 13 residues.